The TCR beta chain described here comes from a study of PD-1 blockade in classical Hodgkin lymphoma. Study information: Patients were administered nivolumab (3 mg/kg intravenously) every 2 weeks. Study outcomes and limitations: Exclusion removed patients who began nivolumab under 1 year after ASCT. There remain no defined causes for the repertoire differences, which possibly reflect disease activity or prior therapy.

With respect to this clone: Its target is not known.

From germline, CDR1 is SGDLS and CDR2 YYNGEE. The CDR3 runs 16 residues. V was clipped by 4 bases and J by 0 bases, with 14 bases between them. Time point described: cycle 4 day 1 (C4D1), after about 6 weeks of nivolumab. Every patient had relapsed following autologous stem cell transplantation, and cohorts differed in brentuximab vedotin exposure. Measured with immunoSEQ multiplex PCR; TCRdb has only the in-frame clones, and not every one. The sample has 31,000 or so clones, around 74% seen once. The chain combines TRBV9 with TRBJ2-4; TRBD2 is a possible D gene (6 bases). Specimen: peripheral blood mononuclear cells (PBMCs), collected before the fourth cycle of nivolumab. The receptor was derived from a human donor with classical Hodgkin lymphoma. The CDR3 nucleotides are TGTGCCAGCAGCCATAACGGGGGTTCAGCCAAAAACATTCAGTACTTC. Amino acids: CASSHNGGSAKNIQYF.